A selection of T cell receptor beta chains follows, all from one sample in a study of CD8 T cells in Susac syndrome. TCRdb re-called the immunoSEQ multiplex PCR reads with MiXCR, one entry per CDR3 protein. The sample shows hundreds of thousands of distinct CDR3 sequences, about 96% of them seen only once. Sequencing was performed on CD4+ T cells from PBMCs. All receptors come from a human donor with multiple sclerosis. CDR3s include the opening cysteine and the closing phenylalanine or tryptophan. A D gene is named only where the DNA matches it firmly. Part of the rows lack a size; the others show once, few, many or a class for expanded clones.

CDR3aa	CDR3nt	abundance	d_gene	j_gene	v_gene
CASSDGLAGQFF	TGTGCCAGCAGCGATGGACTAGCGGGGCAGTTCTTC	.	TRBD2	TRBJ2-1	TRBV3-1
CASITWDSQETQYF	TGTGCCAGCATCACCTGGGACAGCCAAGAGACCCAGTACTTC	.	TRBD1	TRBJ2-5	TRBV12-3/TRBV12-4
CATSRDGRDIPYEQYF	TGTGCCACCAGCAGAGATGGACGGGACATCCCTTACGAGCAGTACTTC	.	.	TRBJ2-7	TRBV15
CASSVGIAKNIQYF	TGTGCCAGCAGTGTAGGTATAGCCAAAAACATTCAGTACTTC	.	.	TRBJ2-4	TRBV2
CASSPTTRDRGSSGANVLTF	TGTGCCAGCAGTCCCACTACCCGGGACAGGGGGTCCTCTGGGGCCAACGTCCTGACTTTC	.	TRBD1	TRBJ2-6	TRBV28
CASSVDANTEAFF	TGTGCCAGCAGCGTAGATGCTAACACTGAAGCTTTCTTT	once	.	TRBJ1-1	TRBV9
CAWNPSGYEQYF	TGTGCCTGGAATCCTAGCGGGTACGAGCAGTACTTC	.	TRBD2	TRBJ2-7	TRBV30
CASSYLRAGTYEQYF	TGTGCCAGCAGTTACCTCCGGGCGGGAACCTACGAGCAGTACTTC	.	.	TRBJ2-7	TRBV27
CSVEDLGRVGTDTQYF	TGCAGCGTTGAAGATCTGGGGCGGGTGGGCACAGATACGCAGTATTTT	once	.	TRBJ2-3	TRBV29-1
CASSSQPGPYNEQFF	TGTGCCAGCAGCTCCCAACCGGGACCATACAATGAGCAGTTCTTC	.	.	TRBJ2-1	TRBV11-2